Listed here are 7 T cell receptor beta chains from one sample, sequenced in a study of T cells in Graves' hyperthyroidism and ophthalmopathy. TCR beta CDR3 sequences were amplified from RNA transcripts. Carried out on the TCR CDR3, a first-round RT-PCR used the HTBI primer set. MiXCR was run by TCRdb on the multiplex PCR reads, yielding one entry per CDR3 protein. The table has under 350,000 distinct CDR3 sequences, approximately 15% seen once. Source material: blood. The receptors shown here come from a woman aged 55 to 70 with Graves' ophthalmopathy.

The chain has TRBV6-1 and TRBJ2-2, with 9 bases that match TRBD1. The CDR3 covers 15 residues. V was clipped by 2 bases and J by 6 bases; unmatched bases: 4. CDR1 is MNHNS and CDR2 is SASEGT in the germline V gene. CDR3 residues: CASSEMGQGAGELFF. The CDR3, as DNA: TGTGCCAGCAGTGAAATGGGACAGGGCGCCGGGGAGCTGTTTTTT.

The chain joins TRBV5-1 to TRBJ2-2, with D hard to call. CDR3 length: 14 residues. V was pared by 0 bases and J by 5 bases, with 8 bases between. The germline V gene encodes CDR1 SGHRS and CDR2 YFSETQ. DNA for the CDR3: TGCGCCAGCAGCTTGGCCAAGGATACCGGGGAGCTGTTTTTT. As protein: CASSLAKDTGELFF.

This clonotype was seen many times. The chain combines TRBV7-8 with TRBJ1-1; 8 nucleotides match TRBD1. Germline V CDR1 and CDR2: SGHVS, FQNEAQ. There are 15 residues in the CDR3. V was pared by 5 bases and J by 3 bases, with 8 bases of the junction left unmatched. CDR3 in DNA: TGTGCCAGCAGCACCTCCCAGGGGGCGTACACTGAAGCTTTCTTT. It yields the protein CASSTSQGAYTEAFF.

This clonotype came up many times. The rearrangement uses TRBV11-2 and TRBJ2-7; D might be TRBD2 (5 bases). This CDR3 contains 16 residues. V shed 4 bases and J shed 0 bases, with 16 bases lying between them. Looked up from germline, CDR1 is SGHAT and CDR2 is FQNNGV. CDR3 residues: CASSSRTGVTSYEQYF. The CDR3 DNA is TGTGCCAGCAGCTCCCGAACCGGGGTGACCTCCTACGAGCAGTACTTC. Drawing the rest from reference TRBV11-2 and TRBJ2-7, the complete variable domain is EAGVAQSPRYKIIEKRQSVAFWCNPISGHATLYWYQQILGQGPKLLIQFQNNGVVDDSQLPKDRFSAERLKGVDSTLKIQPAKLEDSAVYLCASSSRTGVTSYEQYFGPGTRLTVT.

Many counts were recorded for this clonotype. This chain uses TRBV2 with TRBJ1-2, with a weak D call TRBD1 (6 bases). Germline values: CDR1 SNHLY, CDR2 FYNNEI. This CDR3 has 12 residues. The V and J ends lost 7 bases and 2 bases respectively, with 8 bases between them. Written as DNA, the CDR3 is TGTGCCAGCAATACAGGGAACTATGGCTACACCTTC. Translating it yields CASNTGNYGYTF.

As regards this clonotype: This could be a read error, since a much larger clone is one nucleotide away. This rearrangement joins TRBV20-1 to TRBJ2-7; D may be TRBD1 or TRBD2 (5 bases each). The V gene's germline CDR1 is DFQATT and CDR2 SNEGSKA (reference sequence). The length of the CDR3 is 13 residues. V was clipped by 5 bases and J by 2 bases, with 13 bases between them. The CDR3 DNA follows: TGCAGTGCTGGCCCCAGGGACCCCTACGAGCAGTACTTC. It encodes CSAGPRDPYEQYF.

This clonotype has just a few counts. The gene calls are TRBV29-1 and TRBJ2-5; TRBD1 might be the D (6 bases). Germline assignment: CDR1 SQVTM and CDR2 ANQGSEA. The CDR3 extends over 12 amino acids. The V gene lost 3 bases and the J gene lost 3 bases, with 8 bases spanning the gap. In DNA form, the CDR3 reads TGCAGCGTTGAGTCAGGGGAAGAGACCCAGTACTTC. This sequence encodes CSVESGEETQYF. The variable domain in full, completed from reference TRBV29-1 and TRBJ2-5, reads SAVISQKPSRDICQRGTSLTIQCQVDSQVTMMFWYRQQPGQSLTLIATANQGSEATYESGFVIDKFPISRPNLTFSTLTVSNMSPEDSSIYLCSVESGEETQYFGPGTRLLVL.